Listed here are 20 T cell receptor beta chains from one sample, sequenced in a study of cytomegalovirus exposure and HLA in healthy donors. The PCR was carried out with 60 Vbeta primers and 13 Jbeta primers. Data came from immunoSEQ multiplex PCR; TCRdb stores just in-frame clones and leaves some out. Among 210,000 or so clones listed, over 80% were seen once. The sample comprised PBMCs. The receptors shown here come from a boy between 2 and 10 years old in good health and CMV-seronegative.

This chain uses TRBV4-1 with TRBJ2-7; 10 bases fit TRBD1. The germline gives CDR1 MGHRA, CDR2 YSYEKL. V trimming: 4 bases; J trimming: 4 bases; junction bases outside the gene matches: 1. The CDR3 spans 13 residues. The DNA of the CDR3 is TGCGCCAGCAGCCTGGACAGGGGGTACGAGCAGTACTTC. It translates to CASSLDRGYEQYF.

The chain couples TRBV5-6 to TRBJ1-2; 9 bases fit TRBD1. Germline V gene sequence: CDR1 SGHDT, CDR2 YYEEEE. The length of the CDR3 is 13 residues. Unmatched junction bases numbered 7, after V lost 3 bases and J lost 10 bases. CDR3: CASSSGTGTDYTF. CDR3 nucleotides: TGTGCCAGCAGCTCCGGGACAGGGACTGACTACACCTTC.

V usage is TRBV27 and J usage is TRBJ2-7, with D possibly being TRBD1 (6 bases). Trimming removed 5 bases at V and 4 bases at J, with 15 bases between. CDR3 length: 14 residues. The germline V gene has CDR1 MNHEY and CDR2 SMNVEV (reference sequence). The CDR3 sequence: CASSPQGNVYEQYF. CDR3 nucleotide sequence: TGTGCCAGCAGTCCACAGGGAAACGTTTACGAGCAGTACTTC.

The chain employs TRBV5-1 and TRBJ1-1; TRBD1 aligns across 8 bases. From germline, CDR1 is SGHRS and CDR2 YFSETQ. The CDR3 is 14 residues long. V lost 4 bases, J lost 1 base, and 3 bases stayed unmatched. In nucleotides, the CDR3 is TGCGCCAGCAGCCCCGGACAGGGGAACACTGAAGCTTTCTTT. Translated, it gives CASSPGQGNTEAFF.

The CDR3 region has the DNA TGTGCCAGCAGCATGGACAGGGGGAGCTCCTACAATGAGCAGTTCTTC. This gives the protein CASSMDRGSSYNEQFF. The V and J genes are TRBV5-6 and TRBJ2-1; TRBD1 agrees at 10 bases. This CDR3 is 16 amino acids long. CDR1 is SGHDT and CDR2 is YYEEEE in the germline V gene. V lost 4 bases, J lost 0 bases, and 4 bases stayed unmatched.

This chain joins TRBV9 and TRBJ2-7; possible D gene TRBD1, 6 bases. V was shortened by 4 bases and J by 3 bases, with 17 bases between the two germline ends. CDR3 length: 15 amino acids. Germline V gene lookup returns CDR1 SGDLS and CDR2 YYNGEE. CDR3 sequence: CASSPVVLQGYEQYF. The CDR3 DNA is TGTGCCAGCAGCCCCGTGGTTTTACAGGGCTACGAGCAGTACTTC.

In this sample, this clone turned up a few times. Other DNA sequences within the sample encode an identical CDR3. This chain connects TRBV6-5 to TRBJ1-1; D gene unclear. V was cut by 7 bases and J by 5 bases, with 8 bases left in between. The CDR3 length is 11 residues. The V gene's germline CDR1 is MNHEY and CDR2 SVGAGI. The CDR3 spells CASTSGTEAFF. The CDR3 DNA reads as TGTGCCAGCACCTCGGGAACTGAAGCTTTCTTT.

Here the CDR3 DNA reads TGCAGCGTTAGACCGGGATACGAGCAGTACTTC. Protein sequence: CSVRPGYEQYF. The V call is TRBV29-1, the J call TRBJ2-7; perhaps TRBD2 as D (5 bases). The CDR3 has 11 residues. Germline V gene data show CDR1 as SQVTM and CDR2 as ANQGSEA. The V gene lost 5 bases and the J gene lost 4 bases, with 9 bases spanning the gap.

This rearrangement joins TRBV6-1 to TRBJ1-2; the match to TRBD1 covers 8 bases. The CDR3 extends over 15 amino acids. Germline V gene lookup returns CDR1 MNHNS and CDR2 SASEGT. The V and J ends lost 5 bases and 4 bases, in that order; junction bases with no gene match: 9. The CDR3 sequence is CASSPQGTGIYGYTF. Written as DNA, the CDR3 is TGTGCCAGCAGTCCCCAGGGGACAGGAATCTATGGCTACACCTTC.

The rearrangement uses TRBV2 and TRBJ2-7; 11 nucleotides line up with TRBD1. The CDR3 contains 16 residues. Germline trimming cut 6 bases from V and 7 bases from J; bases unmatched to any gene: 14. Per the germline V gene, CDR1 is SNHLY and CDR2 is FYNNEI. The CDR3 region is CASSENPGQGGLEQYF. CDR3 nucleotides: TGTGCCAGCAGCGAAAACCCGGGACAGGGGGGCTTGGAGCAGTACTTC.

This chain uses TRBV7-8 with TRBJ2-3; D is uncertain. This CDR3 region has 14 residues. Trimming shortened V by 5 bases and J by 2 bases, and 11 bases separated the two germline ends. Germline CDR1 reads SGHVS; CDR2 reads FQNEAQ. CDR3 DNA: TGTGCCAGCAGCCGCGATCCTACCACAGATACGCAGTATTTT. Protein: CASSRDPTTDTQYF.

The chain links TRBV6-5 to TRBJ1-1; perhaps TRBD1 as D (5 bases). V was shortened by 2 bases and J by 2 bases, with 9 bases between the two germline ends. Germline CDR1 reads MNHEY; CDR2 reads SVGAGI. This CDR3 contains 14 residues. The DNA of the CDR3 is TGTGCCAGCAGTTACACTCAGGGAAACACTGAAGCTTTCTTT. Its translation: CASSYTQGNTEAFF.

The chain employs TRBV29-1 and TRBJ2-1, with TRBD1 identical over 8 bases. This CDR3 has 13 residues. In germline, CDR1 is SQVTM, CDR2 ANQGSEA. The V and J ends lost 6 bases and 6 bases, in that order; junction bases with no gene match: 7. This chain's CDR3 is CSVPGQGGNEQFF. The CDR3 region has the DNA TGCAGCGTCCCAGGACAGGGAGGCAATGAGCAGTTCTTC.

Here the CDR3 reads CAIQGTSGGAADTQYF. The CDR3 nucleotides read TGTGCCATCCAAGGCACTAGCGGGGGAGCCGCAGATACGCAGTATTTT. V is TRBV10-3 and J is TRBJ2-3; 11 bases align to TRBD2. This CDR3 spans 16 amino acids. The V gene's germline CDR1 is ENHRY and CDR2 SYGVKD. V dropped 8 bases and J dropped 4; count of bases not matched to a gene: 11.

The gene calls are TRBV11-2 and TRBJ2-3; 13 bases fit TRBD2. After removal of 5 bases from V and 6 bases from J, the junction contained 11 bases not matched to a gene. CDR1 is SGHAT and CDR2 is FQNNGV in the germline V gene. The CDR3 loop spans 17 amino acids. The CDR3 protein is CASSLLAGGPSWDTQYF. The CDR3 region has the DNA TGTGCCAGCAGCCTACTAGCGGGAGGGCCCTCATGGGATACGCAGTATTTT.

This clone was observed a single time. The rearrangement joins TRBV7-2 to TRBJ1-2; weak D call: TRBD1 (5 bases). The V end lost 3 bases, the J end lost 2 bases, and 7 bases lay between the germline ends. Germline CDR1 reads SGHTA; CDR2 reads FQGNSA. This CDR3 region has 13 residues. The CDR3 region is CASSFTGNYGYTF. The CDR3 nucleotides read TGTGCCAGCAGCTTCACAGGAAACTATGGCTACACCTTC.

The chain combines TRBV9 with TRBJ1-1; 11 bases match TRBD1. Germline assignment: CDR1 SGDLS and CDR2 YYNGEE. This CDR3 region has 17 residues. The J segment lost 5 bases and the V segment lost 4 bases, leaving 13 bases of the junction unmatched. DNA of the CDR3: TGTGCCAGCAGCCCCAGAGAGGGGGGGGACAGGGGGACTGAAGCTTTCTTT. The encoded protein is CASSPREGGDRGTEAFF.

A few counts support this clone. J is TRBJ1-5 and V is TRBV7-8, with D perhaps TRBD1 (6 bases). The germline V gene has CDR1 SGHVS and CDR2 FQNEAQ. V was pared by 1 base and J by 0 bases, with 10 bases between. The CDR3 covers 16 residues. The CDR3 loop reads CASSLGRDISNQPQHF. DNA of the CDR3: TGTGCCAGCAGCTTAGGCCGGGACATTAGCAATCAGCCCCAGCATTTT.

The chain carries TRBV13 and TRBJ2-7; 7 nucleotides align to TRBD1. The germline gives CDR1 PRHDT, CDR2 FYEKMQ (reference sequence). The V and J ends lost 2 bases and 2 bases, in that order; junction bases with no gene match: 6. CDR3 size: 15 residues. CDR3 loop: CASSLYRGNPYEQYF. DNA for the CDR3: TGTGCCAGCAGCTTATACAGGGGAAATCCCTACGAGCAGTACTTC.

The rearrangement joins TRBV6-6 to TRBJ1-2, with D possibly being TRBD1 (6 bases). The V and J ends lost 6 bases and 0 bases respectively, with 17 bases between them. The germline CDR1 and CDR2 sequences are MNHNY and SVGAGI (reference sequence). This CDR3 contains 16 residues. As DNA, the CDR3 is TGTGCCAGCAGGGAAACCGGGACACTCACTAACTATGGCTACACCTTC. Amino acid sequence: CASRETGTLTNYGYTF.